The 15 T cell receptor beta chains below come from one sample, sequenced in a study of glioma-infiltrating T cells. TCR alpha and beta CDR3 regions were amplified from RNA using iRepertoire nested multiplex PCR. One entry per CDR3 protein results from TCRdb running MiXCR on the multiplex PCR reads. The profile covers 95,000 to 150,000 distinct CDR3 sequences, with roughly 24% appearing a single time and 12% to 15% taken by the ten largest. Sequenced material: glioma tissue, nonneoplastic brain tissue, or PBMCs (not recorded which). The receptors were sampled from a human donor with low-grade glioma or glioblastoma, undergoing nonglioma brain surgery, or in good health (not recorded which).

This clonotype was counted between two and nine times. V is TRBV12-3 or TRBV12-4 and J is TRBJ1-2, with D uncertain. The CDR3 has 13 residues. The V gene lost 7 bases and the J gene lost 8 bases, with 17 bases spanning the gap. The CDR3 here is CASTHLRRQGYTF. In DNA form, the CDR3 reads TGTGCCAGCACACATTTAAGGCGGCAGGGCTACACCTTC.

Ten or more counts support this clonotype. The J gene is TRBJ2-5, the V gene TRBV25-1; 7 bases align to TRBD2. V trimming: 6 bases; J trimming: 2 bases; junction bases outside the gene matches: 3. CDR3 length: 13 amino acids. Looked up from germline, CDR1 is MGHDK and CDR2 is SYGVNS. The CDR3 loop is CASRRAGQETQYF. CDR3 sequence (DNA): TGTGCCAGCAGAAGAGCGGGGCAAGAGACCCAGTACTTC.

This clonotype was recorded many times. The V call is TRBV7-2, the J call TRBJ2-1, with TRBD1 as a possible D gene (6 bases). This CDR3 spans 16 amino acids. Trimming left V 5 bases short and J 1 base short, with 15 bases between. Per germline, CDR1 SGHTA and CDR2 FQGNSA. The CDR3 DNA reads as TGTGCCAGCAGCGCCAGAGGGGGAGCTTCCTACAATGAGCAGTTCTTC. Translating it yields CASSARGGASYNEQFF.

This clonotype was picked up many times. CDR3 region: CASSVTSGKDTQYF. As DNA, the CDR3 is TGTGCCAGCAGCGTCACTAGCGGGAAAGATACGCAGTATTTT. This chain joins TRBV11-2 and TRBJ2-3; 10 bases are a match to TRBD2. This CDR3 has 14 amino acids. Germline V gene lookup returns CDR1 SGHAT and CDR2 FQNNGV. J was trimmed by 5 bases and V by 5 bases; bases with no gene match: 4.

V is TRBV3-1 and J is TRBJ1-1; no reliable D call. CDR1 LGHDT and CDR2 YNNKEL come from the germline V gene (reference sequence). CDR3 length: 13 amino acids. Here the CDR3 reads CTGSQFGETEAFF. The CDR3 DNA follows: TGTACCGGCAGCCAATTTGGGGAGACTGAAGCTTTCTTT. Drawing the rest from reference TRBV3-1 and TRBJ1-1, the complete variable domain is DTAVSQTPKYLVTQMGNDKSIKCEQNLGHDTMYWYKQDSKKFLKIMFSYNNKELIINETVPNRFSPKSPDKAHLNLHINSLELGDSAVYFCTGSQFGETEAFFGQGTRLTVV.

This clonotype appeared many times. V and J are TRBV27 and TRBJ2-7; D is perhaps TRBD1 (6 bases). Germline assignment: CDR1 MNHEY and CDR2 SMNVEV (reference sequence). The CDR3 sequence is 14 residues long. V was clipped by 6 bases and J by 6 bases, with 18 bases between them. CDR3 sequence (DNA): TGTGCCAGCAGGCCAGGGGTGGTCGTCGTCGAGCAGTACTTC. It specifies CASRPGVVVVEQYF.

This clonotype was found a few times. The chain uses TRBV7-2 and TRBJ2-7; 11 bases fit TRBD2. Unmatched junction bases numbered 8, after V lost 7 bases and J lost 3 bases. This CDR3 comprises 15 residues. Germline CDR1 and CDR2: SGHTA and FQGNSA. The CDR3 sequence: CASTVAGGSGYEQYF. CDR3 coding DNA: TGTGCCAGCACCGTAGCGGGAGGGTCTGGCTACGAGCAGTACTTC.

The rearrangement joins TRBV19 to TRBJ1-2; tentatively, D is TRBD1 (6 bases). The CDR3 loop spans 17 amino acids. Germline CDR1 reads LNHDA; CDR2 reads SQIVND (reference sequence). Trimming stripped 2 bases from V and 5 bases from J, with 21 bases between. CDR3 sequence (DNA): TGTGCCAGTAGTATACCGGGACATCTAGGTCGGCGTTATGGCTACACCTTC. It translates to CASSIPGHLGRRYGYTF.

This clonotype was recorded at least ten times. The rearrangement links TRBV7-9 to TRBJ1-2; possibly TRBD1 for D (6 bases). Germline-derived CDR1 and CDR2 are SEHNR and FQNEAQ (reference sequence). The length of the CDR3 is 14 residues. Trimming removed 4 bases from V and 8 bases from J, with 17 bases in between. CDR3 sequence: CASSSNRDLGGYTF. The DNA for the CDR3 is TGTGCCAGCAGCTCCAACAGGGACTTAGGCGGCTACACCTTC. The full variable domain, rest sourced from reference TRBV7-9 and TRBJ1-2, is DTGVSQNPRHKITKRGQNVTFRCDPISEHNRLYWYRQTLGQGPEFLTYFQNEAQLEKSRLLSDRFSAERPKGSFSTLEIQRTEQGDSAMYLCASSSNRDLGGYTFGSGTRLTVV.

The chain has TRBV18 and TRBJ2-1; TRBD1 matches at 9 bases. V lost 4 bases, J lost 1 base, and 11 bases stayed unmatched. CDR1 and CDR2 from the germline V gene are KGHSH and LQKENI. The CDR3 loop spans 18 amino acids. The chain's CDR3 is CASSRDRVRPLSYNEQFF. The CDR3 nucleotides are TGTGCCAGCTCACGGGACAGGGTCCGGCCCTTATCCTACAATGAGCAGTTCTTC.

The sample holds many counts of this clonotype. This rearrangement joins TRBV7-9 to TRBJ2-3; D is undetermined. The CDR3 runs 13 residues. V was shortened by 2 bases and J by 3 bases, with 6 bases between the two germline ends. Germline-derived CDR1 and CDR2 are SEHNR and FQNEAQ (reference sequence). CDR3 DNA: TGTGCCAGCAGCTTAATCGAGACAGATACGCAGTATTTT. Its translation is CASSLIETDTQYF.

In its sample, this clonotype was seen many times. The chain combines TRBV20-1 with TRBJ1-2; TRBD1 agrees at 7 bases. This CDR3 is 15 amino acids long. Germline V gives CDR1 DFQATT, CDR2 SNEGSKA (reference sequence). With 6 bases clipped from V and 4 bases from J, the junction kept 14 bases outside the gene matches. In DNA form, the CDR3 reads TGCAGTGCAAGGGACAGACCCTTTCCGGGCTATGGCTACACCTTC. Amino acids: CSARDRPFPGYGYTF.

This clonotype was found once. This sequence may be a read error, since a much larger clone differs from it by one base. The chain links TRBV27 to TRBJ2-7; either TRBD1 or TRBD2 may fit D (5 bases each). Per germline, CDR1 MNHEY and CDR2 SMNVEV (reference sequence). The V end lost 2 bases, the J end lost 0 bases, and 11 bases lay between the germline ends. The CDR3 is 15 residues long. The chain's CDR3 is CASSLGTPSSYEQYF. DNA of the CDR3: TGTGCCAGCAGTTTAGGGACCCCGAGCTCCTACGAGCAGTACTTC.

This clonotype has a handful of counts. V gene TRBV2 combines with J gene TRBJ2-2, with 14 bases that match TRBD2. Germline CDR1 is SNHLY and CDR2 is FYNNEI. J was trimmed by 4 bases and V by 4 bases; bases with no gene match: 2. The CDR3 loop spans 16 amino acids. For the CDR3, the DNA is TGTGCCAGCAGTGGACTAGCGGGAGGGAGCACCGGGGAGCTGTTTTTT. As protein: CASSGLAGGSTGELFF.

This clonotype was observed at least ten times. The chain links TRBV7-9 to TRBJ1-1, with D maybe TRBD1 (5 bases). The germline CDR1 and CDR2 sequences are SEHNR and FQNEAQ (reference sequence). The CDR3 consists of 14 residues. Trimming removed 3 bases from V and 5 bases from J, with 13 bases in between. CDR3 nucleotide sequence: TGTGCCAGCAGCTTGAGTGCAGGGAAGACTGAAGCTTTCTTT. Its translation is CASSLSAGKTEAFF.